This T cell receptor (beta chain) is from a study of blood T cell repertoires in COVID-19. The germline V and J ends were trimmed by 4 bases and 6 bases, with 17 bases remaining between them. The length of the CDR3 is 15 residues. Germline CDR1 reads MGHRA; CDR2 reads YSYEKL. TCRdb's copy holds only in-frame clones and misses some; the assay was immunoSEQ multiplex PCR. The data hold about 33,000 clones, with 78% observed a single time. The sequenced sample consisted of peripheral blood. V and J are TRBV4-1 and TRBJ2-3; TRBD1 is a possible D gene (5 bases). The clonotype was recovered from an elderly man with acute or convalescent COVID-19. In nucleotides, the CDR3 is TGCGCCAGCAGCCCGCACGGGCTCAGGGTTGATACGCAGTATTTT. It translates to CASSPHGLRVDTQYF.